The entry that follows covers one T cell receptor beta chain sequence. No antigen is known for it. The data were obtained in a study of cytomegalovirus exposure and HLA in healthy donors. For the study at large: Later analysis reported that the approximately 120 validation repertoires shared the platform of the approximately 620 first-cohort repertoires. Study-level points and caveats: Cytomegalovirus association was listed for about 180 TCR beta chains. According to a subsequent analysis, TCR clusters from the first cohort were inclined to appear together in the 110 or so validation repertoires.

Germline V gives CDR1 SGHNT, CDR2 YYREEE (reference sequence). Trimming shortened V by 2 bases and J by 4 bases, and 13 bases separated the two germline ends. The length of the CDR3 is 16 residues. Sequenced by immunoSEQ multiplex PCR; TCRdb stores in-frame clones only, minus some. The profile shows 150,000 to 200,000 clones, about 86% of them singletons. These donors were members of the 120-subject validation cohort, a group separate from the approximately 670-subject first cohort. Sequencing used PBMCs. The sequence was obtained from a woman aged 18-29 years in good health and CMV-seropositive. The V gene is TRBV5-4, the J gene TRBJ1-6; D not resolved. The CDR3 sequence is CASSLVSTQYNSPLHF. CDR3 coding DNA: TGTGCCAGCAGCTTAGTTTCAACCCAGTATAATTCACCCCTCCACTTT.